The 14 T cell receptor beta chains below all came from one sample that was sequenced in a study of T cell repertoires in cytomegalovirus infection. MiXCR was run by TCRdb on the reads, yielding one entry per CDR3 protein. The table records approximately 500,000 distinct CDR3 sequences, 26% of them present only once. Sequencing was done on a sample of PBMCs. Receptor source: a human donor in good health (CMV status not recorded). Some clones in this sample may be carry-over from other donors' samples.

The rearrangement uses TRBV19 and TRBJ1-1; 8 positions agree with TRBD1. There are 13 residues in the CDR3. V shed 6 bases and J 7 bases; nucleotides not matched to a gene: 7. Germline CDR1 is LNHDA and CDR2 is SQIVND (reference sequence). DNA of the CDR3: TGTGCCAGTAGAGGGCAGGGGGCCGTTGAAGCTTTCTTT. It encodes CASRGQGAVEAFF.

This clonotype was seen once. V is TRBV5-1 and J is TRBJ2-1, with 11 bases matching TRBD2. Germline V CDR1 and CDR2: SGHRS, YFSETQ. The CDR3 extends over 19 amino acids. After removal of 0 bases from V and 0 bases from J, the junction contained 8 bases not matched to a gene. Written as DNA, the CDR3 is TGCGCCAGCAGCTTGGCGAGGACTAGCGGGCGGAGCTCCTACAATGAGCAGTTCTTC. This gives the protein CASSLARTSGRSSYNEQFF.

This clonotype was found a few times. The chain recombines TRBV7-2 with TRBJ2-6; no reliable D call. The CDR3 sequence is 15 residues long. V dropped 2 bases and J dropped 2 bases, with 7 bases sitting between them. Germline V gene data show CDR1 as SGHTA and CDR2 as FQGNSA. CDR3 in amino acids: CASSLLSPGANVLTF. The DNA of the CDR3 is TGTGCCAGCAGCTTACTGTCCCCTGGGGCCAACGTCCTGACTTTC.

As for this clonotype: No conserved phenylalanine or tryptophan ends this CDR3, so it is likely a read error. This chain connects TRBV6-2 or TRBV6-3 to TRBJ2-1, with TRBD2 matching over 12 bases. CDR1 is MNHEY, CDR2 SVGEGT, per germline. This CDR3 is 17 amino acids long. With V trimmed by 5 bases and J by 6 bases, 11 bases remained unmatched. For the CDR3, the DNA is TGTGCCAGCAGTGTTGGACTAGCGGGAAAGTACCCCAATGAGCAGTTCTAC. Translating it yields CASSVGLAGKYPNEQFY.

The rearrangement uses TRBV12-5 and TRBJ1-5; D might be TRBD1 (6 bases). The CDR3 consists of 16 residues. V lost 0 bases and J lost 5, with 14 bases in between. The germline gives CDR1 LGHNT, CDR2 FRNRAP. CDR3 sequence: CASGLVLGRGDQPQHF. The CDR3 DNA reads TGTGCTAGTGGTTTGGTACTCGGCAGGGGAGATCAGCCCCAGCATTTT.

This clonotype was detected a few times. V is TRBV7-9 and J is TRBJ2-3; 7 bases agree with TRBD1. The CDR3 runs to 16 residues. The germline CDR1 and CDR2 sequences are SEHNR and FQNEAQ (reference sequence). With 5 bases clipped from V and 4 bases from J, the junction kept 12 bases outside the gene matches. The CDR3 sequence is CASSPIRQGSADTQYF. The CDR3 DNA reads TGTGCCAGCAGCCCTATCAGACAGGGTTCGGCAGATACGCAGTATTTT.

The chain recombines TRBV7-2 with TRBJ2-5, with 9 bases matching TRBD2. CDR1 is SGHTA and CDR2 is FQGNSA in the germline V gene. The CDR3 runs to 15 residues. The trim removed 6 bases at V and 6 bases at J, leaving 11 bases unmatched. CDR3 amino acids: CASRDQASGIKTQYF. The CDR3, as DNA: TGTGCCAGCAGAGATCAAGCTAGCGGGATAAAGACCCAGTACTTC.

This clonotype has a handful of counts. The chain is built from TRBV20-1 and TRBJ2-3, with 9 bases fitting TRBD2. The trim removed 6 bases at V and 5 bases at J, leaving 9 bases unmatched. Germline V gene data show CDR1 as DFQATT and CDR2 as SNEGSKA (reference sequence). The CDR3 is made up of 14 amino acids. The CDR3 sequence is CSAASGRPLDTQYF. CDR3 nucleotides: TGCAGTGCCGCGAGCGGGAGGCCCCTAGATACGCAGTATTTT.

The genes are TRBV27 and TRBJ2-7, with 14 bases fitting TRBD2. The CDR3 contains 18 residues. CDR1 and CDR2 (germline): MNHEY, SMNVEV (reference sequence). The V segment lost 5 bases and the J segment 2 bases; nucleotides outside the gene matches: 11. The CDR3 loop reads CASSTTGLAGGLTYEQYF. CDR3 DNA: TGTGCCAGCAGTACAACCGGACTAGCGGGAGGACTAACCTACGAGCAGTACTTC.

The chain recombines TRBV11-2 with TRBJ2-1; the match to TRBD2 covers 7 bases. There are 15 residues in the CDR3. The J segment lost 4 bases and the V segment lost 4 bases, leaving 7 bases of the junction unmatched. Germline V gives CDR1 SGHAT, CDR2 FQNNGV. CDR3 bases: TGTGCCAGCAGCTCATCCGGGACTACGTACAATGAGCAGTTCTTC. Translation: CASSSSGTTYNEQFF. Complete variable domain (other parts from reference TRBV11-2 and TRBJ2-1): EAGVAQSPRYKIIEKRQSVAFWCNPISGHATLYWYQQILGQGPKLLIQFQNNGVVDDSQLPKDRFSAERLKGVDSTLKIQPAKLEDSAVYLCASSSSGTTYNEQFFGPGTRLTVL.

This clonotype was observed at least ten times. The DNA is left out, because the CDR3 cannot be placed on it with certainty; the CDR3 is given as TCRdb lists it. The chain carries TRBV7-8 and TRBJ2-7; the D call TRBD2 from the table was never checked on the DNA. The length of the CDR3 is 18 amino acids, counting both ends. Germline CDR1 and CDR2: SGHVS and FQNEAQ. This CDR3 is CASSFLWTSGSNTYEQYF.

V and J are TRBV3-1 and TRBJ2-5; the match to TRBD2 covers 8 bases. CDR1 is LGHDT and CDR2 is YNNKEL in the germline V gene (reference sequence). CDR3 size: 14 residues. Trimming at V came to 1 base and at J to 5 bases, leaving 3 bases not matched to a gene. CDR3 residues: CASSQAASGETQYF. Here the CDR3 DNA reads TGTGCCAGCAGCCAAGCGGCTAGCGGGGAGACCCAGTACTTC.

This clonotype was picked up a small number of times. The chain carries TRBV7-2 and TRBJ2-1; 12 nucleotides agree with TRBD2. This CDR3 is 15 amino acids long. CDR1 SGHTA and CDR2 FQGNSA come from the germline V gene. J lost 9 bases, V lost 5 bases, and 8 bases had no gene match. The CDR3 DNA reads as TGTGCCAGCAGCGCTAGCGGGAGGGCCTCTGGTGAGCAGTTCTTC. Its protein product is CASSASGRASGEQFF.

This clonotype came up many times. The chain uses TRBV7-2 and TRBJ2-5; TRBD2 agrees at 7 bases. V lost 1 base, J lost 4 bases, and 6 bases stayed unmatched. CDR1 and CDR2 from the germline V gene are SGHTA and FQGNSA. This CDR3 has 15 amino acids. The CDR3 DNA reads TGTGCCAGCAGCTTAGGGGCGGGAGTGGGAGAGACCCAGTACTTC. Residues: CASSLGAGVGETQYF.